These T cell receptor beta chains were read from a single sample in a study of CXCR3-negative and CXCR3-positive naive CD8 T cells. TCRdb re-called the 5' RACE reads and gives one entry per CDR3 protein, without DNA. This repertoire comprises around 52,000 distinct CDR3 sequences; its ten largest clones make up 23%. Source material: memory CD8+ T cells from blood. Receptors were obtained from a human donor in good health. Some clones in this sample may be carry-over from other donors' samples. Each CDR3 is given with its conserved first and last residue.

j_gene,v_gene,CDR3aa
TRBJ2-6,TRBV4-3,CASSQGGDSGANVLTF
TRBJ2-3,TRBV11-2,CASSLVPGTSGPSTDTQYF
TRBJ2-1,TRBV6-2/TRBV6-3,CASSYSTSGQFF
TRBJ2-7,TRBV29-1,CSAGWQRNYEQYF
TRBJ2-1,TRBV6-5,CASSFRDHSYNEQFF
TRBJ1-2,TRBV7-6,CASSLGRGYGYTF
TRBJ2-1,TRBV7-9,CASSIRDSSYNEQFF
TRBJ2-7,TRBV6-1,CASAWSGLDDYEQYF
TRBJ1-2,TRBV20-1,CSALDRSSNYGYTF
TRBJ2-1,TRBV4-1,CASSSGTGLYNEQFF
TRBJ2-7,TRBV7-9,CASRAGDIGYEQYF
TRBJ2-7,TRBV4-3,CASSQDSQADEQYF
TRBJ2-7,TRBV29-1,CSVEDLSSGHSYEQYF
TRBJ2-1,TRBV7-9,CASSPGTGDYNEQFF
TRBJ2-1,TRBV30,CAWSDVVPYNEQFF
TRBJ1-3,TRBV20-1,CIARDRDRDGNTIYF
TRBJ2-7,TRBV20-1,CSATGTLEVEQYF
TRBJ2-3,TRBV14,CASSHRGQGDTQYF
TRBJ2-7,TRBV11-2,CASRRTSGSVHEQYF
TRBJ2-1,TRBV5-1,CASSLEGLGLFF
TRBJ2-7,TRBV29-1,CSVASGTEYEQYF
TRBJ2-2,TRBV28,CASSRAGGPGELFF